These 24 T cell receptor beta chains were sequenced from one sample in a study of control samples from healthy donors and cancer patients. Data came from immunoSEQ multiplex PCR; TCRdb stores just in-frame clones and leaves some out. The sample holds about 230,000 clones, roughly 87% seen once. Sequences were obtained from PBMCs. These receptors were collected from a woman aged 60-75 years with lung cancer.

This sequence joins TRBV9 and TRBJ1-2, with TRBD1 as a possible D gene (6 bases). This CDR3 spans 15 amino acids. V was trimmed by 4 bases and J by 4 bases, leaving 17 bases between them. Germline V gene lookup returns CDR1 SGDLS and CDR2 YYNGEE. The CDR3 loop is CASSLMDSQIYGYTF. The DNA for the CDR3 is TGTGCCAGCAGCCTAATGGACAGCCAGATCTATGGCTACACCTTC.

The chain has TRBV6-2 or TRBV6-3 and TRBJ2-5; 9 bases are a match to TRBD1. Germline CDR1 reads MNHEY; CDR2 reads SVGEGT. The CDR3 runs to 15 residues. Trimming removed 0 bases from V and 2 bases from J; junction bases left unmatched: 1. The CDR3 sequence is CASSYSGTGQETQYF. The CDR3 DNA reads TGTGCCAGCAGTTACTCTGGGACAGGGCAAGAGACCCAGTACTTC.

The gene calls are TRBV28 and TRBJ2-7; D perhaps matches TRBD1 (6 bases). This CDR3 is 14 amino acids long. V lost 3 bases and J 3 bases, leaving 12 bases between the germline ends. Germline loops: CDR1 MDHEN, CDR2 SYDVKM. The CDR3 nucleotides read TGTGCCAGCAGTTTCGCACAGGGTATCTACGAGCAGTACTTC. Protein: CASSFAQGIYEQYF.

CDR3 sequence (DNA): TGTGCCAGCTCACAATCCGGGAGCACTGAAGCTTTCTTT. It specifies CASSQSGSTEAFF. This chain uses TRBV18 with TRBJ1-1; D not resolved. This CDR3 spans 13 amino acids. Per the germline V gene, CDR1 is KGHSH and CDR2 is LQKENI. V lost 4 bases and J lost 4, with 10 bases in between.

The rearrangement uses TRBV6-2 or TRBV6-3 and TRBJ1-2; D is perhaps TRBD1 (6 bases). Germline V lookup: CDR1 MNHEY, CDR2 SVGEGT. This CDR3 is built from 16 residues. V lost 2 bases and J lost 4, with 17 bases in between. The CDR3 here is CASSYRGGQSLYGYTF. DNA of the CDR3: TGTGCCAGCAGTTACAGGGGAGGACAGTCCCTCTATGGCTACACCTTC.

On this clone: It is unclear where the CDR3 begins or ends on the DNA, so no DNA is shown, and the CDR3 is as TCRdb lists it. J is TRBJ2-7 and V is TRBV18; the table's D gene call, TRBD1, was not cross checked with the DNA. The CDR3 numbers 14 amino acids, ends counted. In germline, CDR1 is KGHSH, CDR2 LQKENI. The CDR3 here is CASSLSLDRGEQYF.

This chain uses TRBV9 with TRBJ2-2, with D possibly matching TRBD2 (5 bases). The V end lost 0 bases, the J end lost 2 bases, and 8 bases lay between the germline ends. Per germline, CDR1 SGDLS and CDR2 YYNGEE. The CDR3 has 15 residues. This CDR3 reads CASSVAAENTGELFF. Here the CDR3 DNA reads TGTGCCAGCAGCGTAGCAGCGGAAAACACCGGGGAGCTGTTTTTT.

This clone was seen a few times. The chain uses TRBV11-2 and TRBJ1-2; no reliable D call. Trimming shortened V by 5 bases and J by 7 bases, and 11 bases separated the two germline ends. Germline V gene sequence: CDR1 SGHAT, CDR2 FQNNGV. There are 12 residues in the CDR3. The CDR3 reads CASSEQEVGYTF. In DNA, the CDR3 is TGTGCCAGCAGCGAGCAGGAGGTTGGCTACACCTTC.

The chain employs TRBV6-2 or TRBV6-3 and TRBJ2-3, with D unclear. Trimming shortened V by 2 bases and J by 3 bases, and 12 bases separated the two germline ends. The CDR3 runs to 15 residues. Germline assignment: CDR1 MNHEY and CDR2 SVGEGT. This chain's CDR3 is CASSYAHLGTDTQYF. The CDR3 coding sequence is TGTGCCAGCAGTTACGCCCATCTGGGGACAGATACGCAGTATTTT.

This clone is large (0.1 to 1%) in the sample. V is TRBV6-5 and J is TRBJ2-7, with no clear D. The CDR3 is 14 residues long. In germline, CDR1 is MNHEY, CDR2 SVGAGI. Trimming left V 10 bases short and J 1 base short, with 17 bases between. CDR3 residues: CAIGSGRLSYEQYF. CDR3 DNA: TGTGCCATTGGATCTGGGCGACTTTCCTACGAGCAGTACTTC.

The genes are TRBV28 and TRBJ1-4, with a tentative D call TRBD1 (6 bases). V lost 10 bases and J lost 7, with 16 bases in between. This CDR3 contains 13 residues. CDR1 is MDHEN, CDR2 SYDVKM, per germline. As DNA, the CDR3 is TGTGCCATGACGGACAGAAGGGGTGAAAAACTGTTTTTT. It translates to CAMTDRRGEKLFF.

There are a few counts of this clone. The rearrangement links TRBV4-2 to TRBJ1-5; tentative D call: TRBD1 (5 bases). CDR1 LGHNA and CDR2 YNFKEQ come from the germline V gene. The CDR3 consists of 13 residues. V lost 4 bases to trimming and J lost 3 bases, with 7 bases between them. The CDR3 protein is CASSPGPNQPQHF. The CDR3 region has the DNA TGTGCCAGCAGCCCGGGACCCAATCAGCCCCAGCATTTT.

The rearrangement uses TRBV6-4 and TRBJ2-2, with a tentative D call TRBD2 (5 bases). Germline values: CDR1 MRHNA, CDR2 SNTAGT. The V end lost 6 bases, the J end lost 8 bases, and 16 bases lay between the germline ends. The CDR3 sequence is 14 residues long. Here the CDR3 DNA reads TGTGCCAGCAGAAAGGACTGGGGAACAGGGGAGCTGTTTTTT. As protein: CASRKDWGTGELFF.

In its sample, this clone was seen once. The CDR3 DNA follows: TGTGCCAGCGAGGGACTAGCGGGAGACAAGCAGTACTTC. It encodes CASEGLAGDKQYF. The genes are TRBV3-1 (or the pseudogene TRBV3-2) and TRBJ2-7; 14 nucleotides line up with TRBD2. Looked up from germline, CDR1 is LGHDT and CDR2 is YNNKEL (reference sequence). This CDR3 spans 13 amino acids. Trimming cost V 8 bases and J 8 bases; bases outside gene matches: 5.

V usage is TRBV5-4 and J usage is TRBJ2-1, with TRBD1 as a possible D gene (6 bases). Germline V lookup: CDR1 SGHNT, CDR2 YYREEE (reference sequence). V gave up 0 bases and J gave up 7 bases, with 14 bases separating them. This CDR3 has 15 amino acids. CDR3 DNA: TGTGCCAGCAGCTTGGTAGGGGGTGGAATGAATGAGCAGTTCTTC. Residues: CASSLVGGGMNEQFF.

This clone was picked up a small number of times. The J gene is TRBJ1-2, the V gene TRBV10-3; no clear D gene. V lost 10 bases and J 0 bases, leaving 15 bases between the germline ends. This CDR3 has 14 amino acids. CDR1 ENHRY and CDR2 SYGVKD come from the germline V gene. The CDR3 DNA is TGTGCCACCCGCTCTACGTCAGCTAACTATGGCTACACCTTC. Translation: CATRSTSANYGYTF.

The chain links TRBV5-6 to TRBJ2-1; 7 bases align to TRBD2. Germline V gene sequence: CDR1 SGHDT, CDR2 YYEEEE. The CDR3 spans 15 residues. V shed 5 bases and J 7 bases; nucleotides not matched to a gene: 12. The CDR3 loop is CASRPLGEGRNEQFF. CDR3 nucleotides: TGTGCCAGCAGGCCCCTAGGGGAGGGCCGGAATGAGCAGTTCTTC.

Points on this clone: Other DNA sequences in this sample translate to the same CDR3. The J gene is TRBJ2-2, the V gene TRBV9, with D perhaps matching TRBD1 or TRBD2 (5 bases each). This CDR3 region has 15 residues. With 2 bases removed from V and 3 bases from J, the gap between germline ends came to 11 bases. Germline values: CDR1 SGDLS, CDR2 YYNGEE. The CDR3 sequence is CASSVHRGDTGELFF. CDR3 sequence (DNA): TGTGCCAGCAGCGTCCATAGGGGAGACACCGGGGAGCTGTTTTTT.

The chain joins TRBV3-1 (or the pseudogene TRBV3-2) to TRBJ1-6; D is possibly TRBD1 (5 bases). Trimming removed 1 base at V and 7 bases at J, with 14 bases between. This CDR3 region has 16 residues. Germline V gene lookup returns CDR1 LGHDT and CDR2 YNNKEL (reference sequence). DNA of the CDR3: TGTGCCAGCAGCCAAGGACAGCTAGAACGAAATTCACCCCTCCACTTT. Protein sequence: CASSQGQLERNSPLHF.

CDR3 sequence: CASSSQGGNTEAFF. CDR3 nucleotide sequence: TGCGCCAGCAGCTCACAGGGAGGGAACACTGAAGCTTTCTTT. The rearrangement uses TRBV5-1 and TRBJ1-1; D may be TRBD1 (6 bases). Germline V gives CDR1 SGHRS, CDR2 YFSETQ. CDR3 length equals 14 residues. Trimming took off 3 bases at V and 1 base at J, with 10 bases between the two ends.

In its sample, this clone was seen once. The CDR3 loop reads CASSKRTEAFF. In DNA, the CDR3 is TGTGCCAGCTCTAAGCGCACTGAAGCTTTCTTT. This chain joins TRBV25-1 and TRBJ1-1; D uncertain. Per the germline V gene, CDR1 is MGHDK and CDR2 is SYGVNS. V was shortened by 8 bases and J by 4 bases, with 8 bases between the two germline ends. The CDR3 is made up of 11 amino acids.

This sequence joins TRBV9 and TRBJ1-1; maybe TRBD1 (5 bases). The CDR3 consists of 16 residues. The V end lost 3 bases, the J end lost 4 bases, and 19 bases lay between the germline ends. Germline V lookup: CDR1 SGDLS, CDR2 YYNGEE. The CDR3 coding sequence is TGTGCCAGCAGCGATGGGGGGGTAGGCAGGGCCACTGAAGCTTTCTTT. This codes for CASSDGGVGRATEAFF.

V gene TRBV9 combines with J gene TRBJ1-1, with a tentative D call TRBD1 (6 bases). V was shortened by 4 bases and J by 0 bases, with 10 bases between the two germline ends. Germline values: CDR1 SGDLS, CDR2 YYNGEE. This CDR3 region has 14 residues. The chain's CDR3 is CASSLQGLNTEAFF. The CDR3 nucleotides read TGTGCCAGCAGCTTACAGGGACTGAACACTGAAGCTTTCTTT.

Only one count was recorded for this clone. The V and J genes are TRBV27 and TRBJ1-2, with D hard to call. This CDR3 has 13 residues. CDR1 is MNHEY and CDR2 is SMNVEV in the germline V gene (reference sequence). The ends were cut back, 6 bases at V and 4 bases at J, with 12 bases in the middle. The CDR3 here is CASRLRVGYGYTF. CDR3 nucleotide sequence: TGTGCCAGCAGACTTAGGGTGGGCTATGGCTACACCTTC.